This entry features one TCR beta chain sequence. Which antigen it targets is not known. No clone much larger than this one lies a single base away; base qualities are absent. Patients with autoimmune disease history or receiving systemic immunosuppression were excluded from the trial. Peripheral blood for TCR sequencing was collected from all dose cohorts at baseline, on cycle 4 day 1, and on cycle 7 day 1. The samples were drawn from a first-in-human, open-label, multicenter phase I dose-escalation trial of ivuxolimab. Adults with locally advanced or metastatic melanoma, renal cell, hepatocellular, or head and neck squamous cell carcinoma were enrolled in the trial. Before TCR sequencing, CD4+ and CD8+ T cells were separately sorted from peripheral blood. To sequence the TCRbeta CDR3 region, genomic DNA was isolated from the sorted cells. TCRbeta CDR3 regions were sequenced using the immunoSEQ Assay. TCRdb took over this immuneACCESS table, retaining in-frame rearrangements with V and J assigned. Such tables are incomplete; in checked studies, under half of the missing clones stem from an unresolved V gene, and the remainder is unexplained. This sample comprises 50,000 to 65,000 clones, over 70% of them detected only once. The ten largest make up approximately 3.8% of the sample.

The data stem from a study of OX40 agonist ivuxolimab in advanced cancers. Background on the whole study: The costimulatory receptor OX40 (CD134) was targeted by ivuxolimab, a fully human IgG2 agonistic monoclonal antibody. Intravenous ivuxolimab was administered to patients every 2 weeks at six dose levels: 0.01, 0.1, 0.3, 1.5, 3 and 10 mg/kg. Of the approximately 50 patients in dose escalation, approximately 20 had hepatocellular carcinoma, around 15 had melanoma, 9 had renal cell carcinoma and 9 had head and neck cancer. The dose-escalation cohort was around 83% male with a mean age of about 54 years, ranging from roughly 20 to 80. Prior anti-PD-1, anti-PD-L1 or anti-CTLA-4 therapy was permitted, and checkpoint inhibitors had been received by about two fifths of dose-escalation patients. Partial responses occurred in three dose-escalation patients, of whom one had hepatocellular carcinoma and two had cutaneous melanoma. The purpose of peripheral TCRbeta sequencing was to test whether ivuxolimab changed TCR sequence diversity and led to clonal T-cell expansion. The paper reports the monotherapy dose-escalation portion (N = 52 patients) of the phase I ivuxolimab trial.

Study-wide conclusions, independent of this receptor: Low levels of normalized T-cell clonal expansion were also seen in some patients who did not respond. Which antigens the clonally expanded peripheral T cells were specific for was not determined. After ivuxolimab, more expanded clones were found on average in CD8+ T cells than in CD4+ T cells. Partial responders in the 0.1-3.0 mg/kg groups had among the lowest normalized peripheral clonal expansion, especially among CD8+ T cells. At doses of 0.1 to 3.0 mg/kg, clonal expansion of both CD4+ and CD8+ T cells in blood was seen between baseline and week 6.

The TCR originated in an adult with an advanced solid tumor such as melanoma, head and neck, liver or kidney cancer. The source material was CD4+ or CD8+ T cells sorted from blood, sampled in a trial of the OX40 agonist ivuxolimab.

The CDR3 region has the sequence CASSPPGDNEQFF. The nucleotides read TGTGCCAGCTCACCACCGGGGGACAATGAGCAGTTCTTC. The V and J segments used are TRBV18 and TRBJ2-1; the D element might be TRBD1 or TRBD2, as each aligns at 5 bases. V is cut by 0 bases and J by 5 bases, and the space between the germline ends is 5 bases. CDR1 and CDR2 are drawn from the germline V gene: KGHSH, LQKENI. The CDR3 runs 13 amino acids, cysteine and phenylalanine included. Only the CDR3 portion is preserved as DNA: 39 bases, with reading frame beginning at the first base.